The clone carrying this T cell receptor beta chain was observed a few times. The sample originates from a study of CD8+ T cells in alopecia areata. In each case, RNA was isolated and then reverse transcribed into cDNA as the sequencing template. The assay was immunoSEQ multiplex PCR, and TCRdb's table has in-frame clones only and misses some. The sample includes about 130,000 clones, approximately 58% of them seen just once. CDR3 length: 15 residues. Germline V gene data show CDR1 as SGHTA and CDR2 as FQGNSA. V was trimmed by 1 base and J by 2 bases, leaving 9 bases between them. The sample consisted of CD4+ T cells sorted from blood, taken at week 0. The clonotype was recovered from a human donor with alopecia areata. The chain has TRBV7-2 and TRBJ2-1; possible D gene TRBD1, 6 bases. The CDR3 here is CASSLGGQTYNEQFF. The DNA of the CDR3 is TGTGCCAGCAGCTTAGGAGGACAGACCTACAATGAGCAGTTCTTC. Drawing the rest from reference TRBV7-2 and TRBJ2-1, the complete variable domain is GAGVSQSPSNKVTEKGKDVELRCDPISGHTALYWYRQSLGQGLEFLIYFQGNSAPDKSGLPSDRFSAERTGGSVSTLTIQRTQQEDSAVYLCASSLGGQTYNEQFFGPGTRLTVL.